These 28 T cell receptor beta chains came from one sample sequenced in a study of T cell clonality in common variable immunodeficiency. Sequencing was performed with immunoSEQ multiplex PCR; in TCRdb, only in-frame clones are kept and a portion is missing. The repertoire consists of some 44,000 clones, none detected only once. Sample: peripheral blood mononuclear cells. Every receptor here comes from a person between 18 and 69 years old in good health.

This clone was found many times. The read ends 3 residues before the CDR3 terminus; that terminus is restored from the germline J gene. J is TRBJ2-7 and V is TRBV28; 7 nucleotides match TRBD1. This CDR3 has 16 amino acids. The V and J ends lost 8 bases and 3 bases, in that order; junction bases with no gene match: 16. Germline V gene sequence: CDR1 MDHEN, CDR2 SYDVKM. CDR3 DNA (partial): TGTGCCAGCGGCTACCCCGACAGGGTGCGAGACTACGAG. Residues: CASGYPDRVRDYE. From start to end, the CDR3 is CASGYPDRVRDYEQYF. Together with reference TRBV28 and TRBJ2-7, the CDR3 gives the full variable domain: DVKVTQSSRYLVKRTGEKVFLECVQDMDHENMFWYRQDPGLGLRLIYFSYDVKMKEKGDIPEGYSVSREKKERFSLILESASTNQTSMYLCASGYPDRVRDYEQYFGPGTRLTVT.

The sample holds many counts of this clone. The CDR3 extends 3 residues past the end of the read, so its final part is completed from the germline J gene. The chain combines TRBV2 with TRBJ1-5, with TRBD1 matching 10 bases. The CDR3 spans 13 residues. Trimming removed 8 bases from V and 6 bases from J; junction bases left unmatched: 4. The V gene's germline CDR1 is SNHLY and CDR2 FYNNEI. The CDR3 reads CASGDRGGQPQHF. The covered CDR3 bases are TGTGCCAGCGGGGACAGGGGTGGTCAGCCC.

This clone was observed at least ten times. The CDR3 goes on 3 residues after the read ends, and that part is filled in from the germline J gene. The V and J genes are TRBV5-1 and TRBJ1-1; perhaps TRBD1 as D (5 bases). The CDR3 sequence is 13 residues long. Germline lookup yields CDR1 SGHRS and CDR2 YFSETQ. The ends were cut back, 10 bases at V and 1 base at J, with 14 bases in the middle. Incomplete CDR3 DNA: TGCGCCCCCCGCGGGGGGGGGAACACTGAA. The encoded protein is CAPRGGGNTE. The entire CDR3 sequence reads CAPRGGGNTEAFF.

This clone was seen repeatedly, ten times or more. The CDR3 end lies 3 residues beyond the end of the read and is filled in from the germline J gene. V usage is TRBV2 and J usage is TRBJ1-2; no clear D gene. The germline gives CDR1 SNHLY, CDR2 FYNNEI. V was cut by 7 bases and J by 3 bases, with 6 bases left in between. This CDR3 is built from 11 residues. This CDR3 reads CASIVDYGYTF. CDR3 DNA, as far as it was read: TGTGCCAGCATAGTAGACTATGGC.

At least ten counts were recorded for this clone. Sequencing ends 3 residues short of the CDR3 end; the germline J gene provides the rest. This chain links TRBV20-1 with TRBJ2-2; a possible D gene is TRBD2 (7 bases). V shed 4 bases and J shed 5 bases, with 11 bases lying between them. Germline-derived CDR1 and CDR2 are DFQATT and SNEGSKA (reference sequence). The CDR3 spans 13 residues. CDR3 region: CSAKGGGTGELFF. The DNA read from the CDR3 is TGCAGTGCTAAAGGGGGGGGGACCGGGGAG.

This clone was detected ten times or more. Read sequence stops 3 residues before the CDR3 end, and the germline J gene provides the missing end. This sequence joins TRBV29-1 and TRBJ2-3; a possible D gene is TRBD2 (6 bases). This CDR3 is built from 12 residues. With 6 bases removed from V and 3 bases from J, the gap between germline ends came to 10 bases. Per the germline V gene, CDR1 is SQVTM and CDR2 is ANQGSEA. The DNA read from the CDR3 is TGCAGCGTCGGCGGGGATACAGATACG. Its translation is CSVGGDTDT. The entire CDR3 protein reads CSVGGDTDTQYF.

This clone was seen many times. The read ends 3 residues shy of where the CDR3 ends; the end is completed using the germline J gene. The V and J genes are TRBV29-1 and TRBJ1-2; D is undetermined. Germline lookup yields CDR1 SQVTM and CDR2 ANQGSEA. The CDR3 length is 12 residues. V lost 4 bases and J lost 2, with 8 bases in between. The part of the CDR3 DNA that was read is TGCAGCGTTGGATCGGGGAACTATGGC. It translates to CSVGSGNYG. The complete CDR3 reads CSVGSGNYGYTF.

This clone was counted at least ten times. CDR3 residues: CASSLAPGQGSTKTQYF. The part of the CDR3 DNA that was read is TGCGCCAGCAGCTTGGCGCCGGGACAGGGATCAACAAAGACC. This chain links TRBV5-1 with TRBJ2-5; 9 positions match TRBD1. The read stops 3 residues short of the end of the CDR3; the missing end is completed from the germline J gene. Trimming took 0 bases from V and 6 from J; bases not matched to a gene: 12. This CDR3 region has 17 residues. CDR1 and CDR2 from the germline V gene are SGHRS and YFSETQ.

This clone has a count of ten or more. The read terminates 3 residues ahead of where the CDR3 ends, so the germline J gene completes it. J is TRBJ1-6 and V is TRBV12-3 or TRBV12-4; D gene uncertain. V gave up 6 bases and J gave up 10 bases, with 16 bases separating them. CDR3 size: 14 residues. The covered CDR3 bases are TGTGCCAGCAGGGCTGAGTACCCAAACTCACCC. Encoded protein: CASRAEYPNSP. The entire CDR3 sequence reads CASRAEYPNSPLHF.

This clone was counted ten times or more. The CDR3 end lies 3 residues beyond the end of the read and is filled in from the germline J gene. The chain joins TRBV20-1 to TRBJ2-2, with 14 bases lining up with TRBD2. The CDR3 consists of 16 residues. Per germline, CDR1 DFQATT and CDR2 SNEGSKA (reference sequence). The V segment lost 3 bases and the J segment 4 bases; nucleotides outside the gene matches: 4. CDR3 region: CSARTSGRAGTGELFF. The CDR3 bases that were read are TGCAGTGCTAGGACTAGCGGGAGGGCCGGCACCGGGGAG.

This clone was detected only a few times. The sequenced fragment ends 3 residues before the CDR3 boundary, so the rest is inferred from the germline J gene. This sequence joins TRBV5-1 and TRBJ2-7, with TRBD1 matching over 8 bases. The CDR3 length is 14 residues. The V gene's germline CDR1 is SGHRS and CDR2 YFSETQ. V shed 4 bases, J shed 5 bases, and the junction held 8 bases outside the gene matches. The CDR3 DNA, read in part, is TGCGCCAGCAGCAGCGACAGGGGTCCCCACGAG. It codes for CASSSDRGPHE. The entire CDR3 protein reads CASSSDRGPHEQYF.

This clone was seen many times. The CDR3 is cut off 3 residues early in the read; its end comes from the germline J gene. The genes are TRBV4-2 and TRBJ2-2, with 7 bases identical to TRBD1. J was trimmed by 7 bases and V by 4 bases; bases with no gene match: 15. The germline V gene encodes CDR1 LGHNA and CDR2 YNFKEQ. The CDR3 consists of 17 residues. The covered CDR3 bases are TGTGCCAGCAGCCGACCCGACAGGGAAGGCTACGGCGGGGAG. Amino acids: CASSRPDREGYGGE. The whole CDR3 is CASSRPDREGYGGELFF.

This clone showed up many times. The DNA read from the CDR3 is TGCGCCAGCAGCTTGGGACAGGGGGTCAACAATGAG. It yields the protein CASSLGQGVNNE. The entire CDR3 reads CASSLGQGVNNEQFF. The V call is TRBV5-1, the J call TRBJ2-1; 9 nucleotides align to TRBD1. The CDR3 end falls 3 residues outside the read, so it is completed with the germline J gene. Trimming removed 0 bases from V and 5 bases from J; junction bases left unmatched: 3. CDR3 length: 15 amino acids. Germline lookup yields CDR1 SGHRS and CDR2 YFSETQ.

This clone was seen a few times. The read stops 3 residues short of the end of the CDR3; the missing end is completed from the germline J gene. The sample has other DNA sequences that encode this CDR3 too. The chain recombines TRBV2 with TRBJ2-1, with unresolved D. From germline, CDR1 is SNHLY and CDR2 FYNNEI. The CDR3 has 13 amino acids. Deletions cut 6 bases from V and 9 bases from J, with 15 bases between. CDR3 loop: CASSLSMSGEQFF. The sequenced CDR3 bases are TGTGCCAGCAGCTTGAGCATGTCCGGTGAG.

At least ten counts were recorded for this clone. With the read ending 3 residues before the CDR3 end, the germline J gene is used to fill in that end. The chain carries TRBV6-1 and TRBJ1-2; D unresolved. CDR1 is MNHNS and CDR2 is SASEGT in the germline V gene. This CDR3 is 13 amino acids long. The CDR3 sequence is CASSENSLGGYTF. The DNA read from the CDR3 is TGTGCCAGCAGTGAAAACTCCCTCGGGGGC.

There are many counts of this clone. The CDR3 DNA, read in part, is TGTGCCAGCAGCTTAGAGGGAGGGGAGCATGAAAAA. It is translated as CASSLEGGEHEK. The entire CDR3 sequence reads CASSLEGGEHEKLFF. This chain joins TRBV7-9 and TRBJ1-4, with TRBD1 as a possible D gene (5 bases). With the read ending 3 residues before the CDR3 end, the germline J gene is used to fill in that end. CDR1 and CDR2 (germline): SEHNR, FQNEAQ (reference sequence). The CDR3 runs to 15 residues. The V end lost 1 base, the J end lost 6 bases, and 12 bases lay between the germline ends. The full variable domain, its missing parts supplied by reference TRBV7-9 and TRBJ1-4, is DTGVSQNPRHKITKRGQNVTFRCDPISEHNRLYWYRQTLGQGPEFLTYFQNEAQLEKSRLLSDRFSAERPKGSFSTLEIQRTEQGDSAMYLCASSLEGGEHEKLFFGSGTQLSVL.

This clone was seen many times. The CDR3 is cut off 3 residues early in the read; its end comes from the germline J gene. The rearrangement uses TRBV5-1 and TRBJ1-6; TRBD1 is a possible D gene (5 bases). V shed 0 bases and J shed 8 bases, with 6 bases lying between them. The CDR3 is made up of 13 amino acids. The germline V gene has CDR1 SGHRS and CDR2 YFSETQ. This CDR3 reads CASSLGGDSPLHF. The part of the CDR3 DNA that was read is TGCGCCAGCAGCTTGGGAGGGGATTCACCC.

This clone has ten or more counts. The CDR3 goes on 3 residues after the read ends, and that part is filled in from the germline J gene. The sample carries other DNA sequences with the same CDR3. The J gene is TRBJ2-1, the V gene TRBV7-3, with 11 nucleotides matching TRBD1. Trimming cost V 1 base and J 1 base; bases outside gene matches: 0. The CDR3 spans 16 residues. Germline V gene lookup returns CDR1 SGHTA and CDR2 FQGTGA. The DNA read from the CDR3 is TGTGCCAGCAGCTTAAGGGACAGGGGGTCCTACAATGAG. Translated, it gives CASSLRDRGSYNE. The complete CDR3 sequence is CASSLRDRGSYNEQFF.

This clone is categorized as medium-sized. The read is 3 residues too short to cover the CDR3 end, so that end is filled in from the germline J gene. This sequence joins TRBV29-1 and TRBJ1-2; 7 positions match TRBD1. V gave up 7 bases and J gave up 3 bases; unmatched junction bases: 2. Germline V gene data show CDR1 as SQVTM and CDR2 as ANQGSEA. The CDR3 consists of 11 residues. The sequenced CDR3 bases are TGCAGCGGACAGGGAGACTATGGC. Encoded protein: CSGQGDYG. The CDR3 in its entirety is CSGQGDYGYTF.

This clone was found many times. The missing CDR3 end, 3 residues past where the read stops, is filled in from the germline J gene. The chain recombines TRBV12-5 with TRBJ1-1; TRBD1 matches at 7 bases. Looked up from germline, CDR1 is LGHNT and CDR2 is FRNRAP. There are 16 residues in the CDR3. Unmatched junction bases numbered 7, after V lost 0 bases and J lost 3 bases. The CDR3 DNA, read in part, is TGTGCTAGTGGTTTGGTACTGGGGACAGCCGACACTGAA. Translation gives CASGLVLGTADTE. The full CDR3 protein is CASGLVLGTADTEAFF.

Many counts were recorded for this clone. The read ends 3 residues early relative to the CDR3; the germline J gene fills the gap. V gene TRBV7-3 combines with J gene TRBJ1-1; unclear D gene. The germline V and J ends were trimmed by 6 bases and 1 base, with 9 bases remaining between them. CDR3 size: 13 residues. CDR1 and CDR2 (germline): SGHTA, FQGTGA. The covered CDR3 bases are TGTGCCAGCAGTCGCGAGGGGAACACTGAA. Translating gives CASSREGNTE. The whole CDR3 sequence is CASSREGNTEAFF.

This clone has ten or more counts. The CDR3 goes on 3 residues after the read ends, and that part is filled in from the germline J gene. The rearrangement joins TRBV28 to TRBJ1-4, with 9 bases aligning to TRBD1. This CDR3 contains 14 residues. The germline V gene encodes CDR1 MDHEN and CDR2 SYDVKM. V gave up 3 bases and J gave up 4 bases; unmatched junction bases: 0. Partial CDR3 DNA: TGTGCCAGCAGTTTGACAGGGGGTAATGAAAAA. Encoded protein: CASSLTGGNEK. The whole CDR3 protein reads CASSLTGGNEKLFF.

For this clone: The CDR3 end falls 3 residues outside the read, so it is completed with the germline J gene. The chain employs TRBV11-1 and TRBJ1-2; the D gene is possibly TRBD1 (6 bases). CDR3 length equals 14 residues. Trimming removed 5 bases at V and 3 bases at J, with 13 bases between. Looked up from germline, CDR1 is SGHAT and CDR2 is FQDESV (reference sequence). The DNA read from the CDR3 is TGTGCCAGCAGCCCGACAGGCCCATACTATGGC. As protein: CASSPTGPYYG. The CDR3 reads in full as CASSPTGPYYGYTF.

This clone has ten or more counts. Read coverage stops 3 residues before the CDR3 terminus; the germline J gene supplies the remainder. J is TRBJ1-5 and V is TRBV7-2; D might be TRBD1 (6 bases). Germline CDR1 SGHTA, CDR2 FQGNSA. V was trimmed by 4 bases and J by 3 bases, leaving 10 bases between them. The CDR3 is made up of 14 amino acids. The covered CDR3 bases are TGTGCCAGCAGCTCAGGACAGCTCAATCAGCCC. The encoded protein is CASSSGQLNQP. The entire CDR3 protein reads CASSSGQLNQPQHF.

This clone was recorded many times. Read data end 3 residues before the CDR3 end; the end is taken from the germline J gene. This chain connects TRBV7-3 to TRBJ1-1, with D perhaps matching TRBD1 (6 bases). This CDR3 has 15 residues. The V end was cut by 0 bases, the J end by 2 bases, with 10 bases between. The germline gives CDR1 SGHTA, CDR2 FQGTGA. CDR3 DNA (partial): TGTGCCAGCAGCTTAACGTCAGGGGCCAACACTGAA. Its protein is CASSLTSGANTE. The whole CDR3 protein reads CASSLTSGANTEAFF.

This clone was recorded at least ten times. The read ends 3 residues shy of where the CDR3 ends; the end is completed using the germline J gene. The chain couples TRBV19 to TRBJ1-2; 7 nucleotides line up with TRBD1. V was clipped by 4 bases and J by 4 bases; unmatched bases: 24. The germline gives CDR1 LNHDA, CDR2 SQIVND (reference sequence). There are 20 residues in the CDR3. The sequenced part of the CDR3 DNA is TGTGCCAGTAGTAAAAAGGCTCAGGGGGACCCTTTTCGCACGCTCTATGGC. It translates to CASSKKAQGDPFRTLYG. The complete CDR3 sequence is CASSKKAQGDPFRTLYGYTF.

This clone was detected many times. The sequenced fragment ends 3 residues before the CDR3 boundary, so the rest is inferred from the germline J gene. The chain joins TRBV5-4 to TRBJ1-4, with 9 nucleotides matching TRBD1. This CDR3 comprises 14 residues. From germline, CDR1 is SGHNT and CDR2 YYREEE (reference sequence). Trimming at V came to 4 bases and at J to 8 bases, leaving 6 bases not matched to a gene. The CDR3: CASSQDRGREKLFF. The sequenced part of the CDR3 DNA is TGTGCCAGCAGCCAGGACAGGGGCAGGGAAAAA.

This clone was counted ten times or more. The CDR3 end is not reached by the read, which stops 3 residues before it; the germline J gene fills it in. J is TRBJ1-4 and V is TRBV20-1; no definite D call. Deletions cut 0 bases from V and 0 bases from J, with 5 bases between. CDR1 and CDR2 from the germline V gene are DFQATT and SNEGSKA (reference sequence). This CDR3 spans 14 amino acids. Partial CDR3 DNA: TGCAGTGCTAGAGACGGTTCAACTAATGAAAAA. This gives the protein CSARDGSTNEK. The complete CDR3 protein is CSARDGSTNEKLFF.